The 20 T cell receptor beta chains in this list originate from one sample, sequenced in a study of T-cell memory formation after mild COVID-19. MiXCR, run by TCRdb on the 5' RACE reads, gives a single entry per CDR3 protein. The sample yields about half a million distinct CDR3 sequences, about 20% seen once. Sequenced: PBMCs or a T cell subset sorted from them (not recorded which). The receptor source for this set is an adult woman who had mild COVID-19 (a few samples of this study predate the infection). Cell type and time point are not known.

The chain has TRBV13 and TRBJ1-2; D uncertain. Trimming removed 5 bases from V and 0 bases from J, with 13 bases in between. This CDR3 is built from 15 residues. Germline-derived CDR1 and CDR2 are PRHDT and FYEKMQ (reference sequence). The CDR3 here is CASSPRGEANYGYTF. CDR3 sequence (DNA): TGTGCCAGCAGCCCCCGTGGAGAGGCTAACTATGGCTACACCTTC.

This clonotype was counted a few times. The chain employs TRBV2 and TRBJ2-3; D is perhaps TRBD1 or TRBD2 (5 bases each). The CDR3 has 15 amino acids. The germline V gene encodes CDR1 SNHLY and CDR2 FYNNEI. The V and J ends lost 8 bases and 1 base respectively, with 16 bases between them. CDR3 region: CASGLARGGTDTQYF. The CDR3 nucleotides read TGTGCCAGCGGGCTGGCGAGAGGGGGCACAGATACGCAGTATTTT.

This clonotype was counted a few times. The chain has TRBV11-2 and TRBJ2-5; D unresolved. Germline CDR1 is SGHAT and CDR2 is FQNNGV. V lost 4 bases to trimming and J lost 7 bases, with 13 bases between them. The CDR3 consists of 13 residues. CDR3 bases: TGTGCCAGCAGCTCCCTTGGTGGTAGGACCCAGTACTTC. Translation: CASSSLGGRTQYF.

This clonotype was observed many times. This chain links TRBV5-1 with TRBJ2-7; 7 nucleotides agree with TRBD1. The CDR3 length is 14 residues. V lost 0 bases and J lost 3; bases outside the gene matches: 3. CDR1 and CDR2 from the germline V gene are SGHRS and YFSETQ. The CDR3: CASSLDSGGYEQYF. In nucleotides, the CDR3 is TGCGCCAGCAGCTTGGACTCAGGGGGCTACGAGCAGTACTTC.

The chain carries TRBV18 and TRBJ2-7; weak D call: TRBD1 (6 bases). With 5 bases removed from V and 2 bases from J, the gap between germline ends came to 13 bases. Germline lookup yields CDR1 KGHSH and CDR2 LQKENI. The CDR3 sequence is 14 residues long. CDR3 loop: CASSSSDRPYEQYF. As DNA, the CDR3 is TGTGCCAGCTCATCCAGCGACAGGCCCTACGAGCAGTACTTC.

Only a few counts were recorded for this clonotype. The chain links TRBV29-1 to TRBJ1-1; possibly TRBD1 for D (6 bases). The V and J ends lost 4 bases and 3 bases respectively, with 18 bases between them. Germline CDR1 reads SQVTM; CDR2 reads ANQGSEA. This CDR3 is 15 amino acids long. This CDR3 is CSVAVTGPGDTEAFF. The CDR3 DNA is TGCAGCGTTGCGGTGACAGGCCCGGGGGACACTGAAGCTTTCTTT. Supplemented by reference TRBV29-1 and TRBJ1-1, the full variable domain reads SAVISQKPSRDICQRGTSLTIQCQVDSQVTMMFWYRQQPGQSLTLIATANQGSEATYESGFVIDKFPISRPNLTFSTLTVSNMSPEDSSIYLCSVAVTGPGDTEAFFGQGTRLTVV.

There are a few counts of this clonotype. The chain joins TRBV12-3 or TRBV12-4 to TRBJ2-7; TRBD1 matches at 7 bases. The CDR3 consists of 15 residues. Trimming removed 6 bases from V and 1 base from J; junction bases left unmatched: 9. DNA for the CDR3: TGTGCCAGCAGCCGGGCCGGGACAGAGTCCTACGAGCAGTACTTC. Its translation is CASSRAGTESYEQYF.

This rearrangement joins TRBV9 to TRBJ1-2; D gene unclear. Trimming left V 0 bases short and J 1 base short, with 7 bases between. From germline, CDR1 is SGDLS and CDR2 YYNGEE. This CDR3 is built from 14 residues. The CDR3 here is CASSVALDNYGYTF. For the CDR3, the DNA is TGTGCCAGCAGCGTAGCCCTGGATAACTATGGCTACACCTTC. Filled out from reference TRBV9 and TRBJ1-2, the complete variable domain reads DSGVTQTPKHLITATGQRVTLRCSPRSGDLSVYWYQQSLDQGLQFLIQYYNGEERAKGNILERFSAQQFPDLHSELNLSSLELGDSALYFCASSVALDNYGYTFGSGTRLTVV.

This clonotype was recorded many times. The chain links TRBV5-5 to TRBJ1-6, with no clear D. V was shortened by 2 bases and J by 0 bases, with 6 bases between the two germline ends. The CDR3 has 15 residues. CDR1 SGHKS and CDR2 YYEKEE come from the germline V gene (reference sequence). The CDR3 spells CASSLESSYNSPLHF. CDR3 bases: TGTGCCAGCAGCTTAGAGAGCTCCTATAATTCACCCCTCCACTTT.

The rearrangement joins TRBV12-3 or TRBV12-4 to TRBJ1-1; TRBD1 is a possible D gene (6 bases). Trimming removed 3 bases at V and 7 bases at J, with 21 bases between. CDR3 length: 16 amino acids. CDR3 coding DNA: TGTGCCAGCAGTTTTCTTTACCAACAAGGGGGGCGTGAAGCTTTCTTT. Its translation is CASSFLYQQGGREAFF.

This clonotype was seen a few times. The rearrangement uses TRBV9 and TRBJ2-7, with D perhaps TRBD2 (7 bases). The CDR3 runs 16 residues. Per germline, CDR1 SGDLS and CDR2 YYNGEE. V lost 0 bases and J lost 3, with 16 bases in between. For the CDR3, the DNA is TGTGCCAGCAGCGTAGGATTGGGGGGGCCGGACTACGAGCAGTACTTC. Its translation: CASSVGLGGPDYEQYF.

In its sample, this clonotype was seen many times. V is TRBV3-1 and J is TRBJ1-1, with 12 nucleotides matching TRBD1. The length of the CDR3 is 15 residues. In germline, CDR1 is LGHDT, CDR2 YNNKEL (reference sequence). The V gene end was trimmed by 4 bases and the J gene end by 5 bases; junction bases not matched to a gene: 5. The CDR3 region is CASSPGQGARTEAFF. In nucleotides, the CDR3 is TGTGCCAGCAGCCCGGGACAGGGGGCTAGGACTGAAGCTTTCTTT.

This clonotype was detected many times. The chain recombines TRBV5-1 with TRBJ2-1; a possible D gene is TRBD1 (8 bases). Trimming pared 4 bases from V and 6 bases from J, leaving 17 bases between. This CDR3 contains 15 residues. CDR1 is SGHRS, CDR2 YFSETQ, per germline. The CDR3 coding sequence is TGCGCCAGCAGCCCCCGACAGGGGAGGGTCAATGAGCAGTTCTTC. Its protein is CASSPRQGRVNEQFF.

The rearrangement joins TRBV19 to TRBJ2-6; perhaps TRBD1 as D (6 bases). The CDR3 runs 19 residues. From germline, CDR1 is LNHDA and CDR2 SQIVND (reference sequence). V lost 6 bases to trimming and J lost 0 bases, with 21 bases between them. CDR3 residues: CASRPDSYVSYSGANVLTF. The CDR3 coding sequence is TGTGCCAGTAGACCGGACAGCTATGTGTCCTACTCTGGGGCCAACGTCCTGACTTTC. Together with reference TRBV19 and TRBJ2-6, the CDR3 gives the full variable domain: DGGITQSPKYLFRKEGQNVTLSCEQNLNHDAMYWYRQDPGQGLRLIYYSQIVNDFQKGDIAEGYSVSREKKESFPLTVTSAQKNPTAFYLCASRPDSYVSYSGANVLTFGAGSRLTVL.

This clonotype was picked up a small number of times. CDR3 residues: CSAGQGPYEQFF. In DNA form, the CDR3 reads TGCAGTGCTGGACAGGGACCCTATGAGCAGTTCTTC. This chain links TRBV20-1 with TRBJ2-1; 8 nucleotides agree with TRBD1. After removal of 5 bases from V and 8 bases from J, the junction contained 5 bases not matched to a gene. Germline CDR1 and CDR2: DFQATT and SNEGSKA (reference sequence). The CDR3 spans 12 residues.

This clonotype occurred a few times. This sequence joins TRBV7-2 and TRBJ1-2, with unresolved D. Germline V gene data show CDR1 as SGHTA and CDR2 as FQGNSA. V was clipped by 3 bases and J by 4 bases, with 18 bases between them. The CDR3 spans 16 residues. For the CDR3, the DNA is TGTGCCAGCAGCTTTACCGCTACAGCGGGAGCCTATGGCTACACCTTC. Its protein product is CASSFTATAGAYGYTF.

V gene TRBV21-1 combines with J gene TRBJ2-7; the D call in the table, TRBD1, was not verified against the DNA. TRBV21-1 is a pseudogene segment. This CDR3 is 15 amino acids long. CDR3 region: CASSRASGGKDEQYF. The CDR3 nucleotides are TGTGCCAGCAGCAGGGCCTCAGGGGGCAAGGACGAGCAGTACTTC.

The sample holds a few counts of this clonotype. This sequence joins TRBV12-3 or TRBV12-4 and TRBJ1-1, with D hard to call. The germline V and J ends were trimmed by 6 bases and 6 bases, with 17 bases remaining between them. There are 14 residues in the CDR3. This CDR3 is CASSPVVAFAEAFF. In DNA, the CDR3 is TGTGCCAGCAGCCCCGTGGTAGCGTTCGCTGAAGCTTTCTTT.

This clonotype was counted only a few times. The rearrangement links TRBV20-1 to TRBJ2-3, with 7 bases fitting TRBD2. CDR1 and CDR2 from the germline V gene are DFQATT and SNEGSKA (reference sequence). The CDR3 is 16 amino acids. J was trimmed by 11 bases and V by 3 bases; bases with no gene match: 20. The CDR3 reads CSASQFVAPQAGWQYF. The CDR3 region has the DNA TGCAGTGCTAGCCAGTTCGTCGCACCTCAAGCGGGATGGCAGTATTTT.

This chain connects TRBV19 to TRBJ1-4; D gene ambiguous. Germline V lookup: CDR1 LNHDA, CDR2 SQIVND (reference sequence). This CDR3 comprises 16 residues. V shed 3 bases and J shed 7 bases, with 18 bases lying between them. The CDR3 is CASSISRTRQGEKLFF. CDR3 sequence (DNA): TGTGCCAGTAGTATTTCTAGGACCCGACAAGGTGAAAAACTGTTTTTT.